This TCR beta chain appears in the sequencing data of a study of cytomegalovirus exposure and HLA in healthy donors (dated by TCRdb to about 2017). Study-level background: In an earlier analysis of 587 of the donors, 250 to 350 Gb of sequence data and 90 million to 120 million unique TCR beta sequences from approximately 180 million T cells were reported. An early release that covered more than 550 HLA-typed donors contained about 300 gigabases of sequencing data and tens of millions of unique TCR sequences. Among the roughly 400 genotyped donors, about 85% belonged to the genetic ancestry cluster associated with self-reported Caucasian donors. The study aimed to test whether cataloging public T cell receptors could reveal signatures of past pathogen exposure. Using immunosequencing, the study profiled T cell repertoires from 500 to 800 subjects and related those repertoires to cytomegalovirus serostatus. Besides the first cohort of roughly 660 subjects, a separate validation cohort made up of around 120 different subjects was used. High-throughput TCR immunosequencing, statistical association of individual TCRs with disease status, and machine learning were combined to predict cytomegalovirus infection status. To study patterns of TCR occurrence, a later analysis re-analyzed previously published TCR beta repertoires from 550 to 800 donors and added high-resolution HLA genotyping. In the later analysis, no new phenotypic data were used to find candidate immune exposures; instead, reliance was placed on TCR beta sequences and their occurrence across donors. In an earlier analysis of about 590 of the donors, high-throughput TCR beta sequencing was used to judge whether each TCR beta V gene segment behaved as functional or pseudogenic. Donor age, sex, ethnicity and CMV serostatus were compiled alongside the repertoire data. Genome-wide SNP genotypes for about 55% of the roughly 670 donors were used in a later genetic analysis, which treated that subset as a discovery cohort. All discovery cohort repertoires had been generated using a single sequencing platform. HLA typing included class I and class II loci at four-digit resolution. Typing coverage differed by locus: A, B, C, DRB1 and DQB1 were typed in about 620-630 donors, DQA1 in approximately 520, DPA1 in around 600, and DPB1 in 472. Roughly 5 DR-DQ haplotypes were treated as single units for association and clustering because of strong linkage in the cohort. On average, 235,054 unique TCR beta nucleotide sequences were sequenced per donor among 398 genotyped donors of the cohort, with roughly a sixth of those sequences being non-productive. What the work shows at the level of the full study, not this receptor alone: In a later analysis, 16,951 TCR beta sequences were associated with specific HLA alleles at a false discovery rate of 0.05. According to a later analysis, parvovirus B19, influenza, CMV and Epstein-Barr virus appeared linked to several top co-occurrence clusters. A cluster of highly shared sequence variants was judged likely to represent a technical artifact of the sequencing pipeline. V-gene and J-gene trimming of TCR beta chains was associated with a missense DCLRE1C variant in a later genetic analysis, and the association was replicated in an independent cohort. It was suggested by the authors that the approach could potentially be generalized to other disease states and immunological phenotypes. Because HLA typing was unavailable for some donors at each locus, only the typed subset was used in association tests. The classifier was reported to diagnose cytomegalovirus status with high specificity and sensitivity in both the original and validation cohorts. The study listed 150 to 200 TCR beta chains as associated with cytomegalovirus. CMV serostatus was the only immune exposure information available for the cohort. A later analysis found that most CMV-associated TCR beta chains appeared HLA-restricted, with HLA associations seemingly driven largely by CMV exposure. Linkage disequilibrium might explain the correlated functional status among segregating V segments, but an unknown experimental factor could not be excluded. A further reported finding was that TCR beta sequences accurately predicted the HLA-A and HLA-B alleles for most subjects in the first cohort. While some public TCRs were present in many individuals, most TCR sequences turned up only very rarely across donors. Compared with equally common non-associated chains, HLA-associated TCR beta chains in a later analysis were more clonally expanded and had lower generation probabilities. A later analysis found that TCR association rates varied across HLA loci, with DRB1 alleles showing the most associated TCRs and HLA-C alleles the fewest. Roughly uniform sequencing depth across donors was assumed in presence/absence analyses, although this assumption may not hold. Three of the identified cytomegalovirus-associated TCR beta chains were confirmed in vitro to be specific for cytomegalovirus antigens. Assigning TCR associations to individual alleles was difficult when HLA alleles, especially DR and DQ, strongly co-occurred. In a later genetic analysis, fewer N-insertions in productive TCRs were reported among donors in an Asian-associated ancestry cluster than the roughly 640-donor mean. In an earlier analysis of some 540 of the donors, most TCR beta V segments appeared in productive rearrangements about 90% or about 30% of the time, broadly matching IMGT annotations. Only TCR beta chains were sequenced in this cohort, and the absence of alpha or paired-chain data limited detectable features. Because counts were too low, 15 or so rarely observed V segments, including chromosome 9 orphons, were excluded from the earlier analysis of around 590 of the donors.

Receptors were amplified or captured by the immunoSEQ multiplex PCR assay. For the multiplex PCR, a mixture combining 60 forward primers for TCR Vbeta segments and 13 reverse primers for TCR Jbeta segments was used. A multiplex PCR assay on genomic DNA amplified the CDR3 region of rearranged TCR beta genes. Amplified TCR beta libraries were sequenced as 87-base-pair reads on the Illumina HiSeq System. In the authors' own workflow: In a later analysis, about 80 million unique TCR beta chains were counted across the roughly 700 repertoires, and roughly 11 million of these chains were shared by at least two donors. Raw reads were error-corrected and collapsed into unique sequences with a nearest-neighbor algorithm that merged closely related sequences to remove PCR and sequencing errors. To assign V, D and J gene segments, CDR3 sequences were aligned to IMGT reference sequences. For a sequence to be retained, at least a six-nucleotide match to both a V gene segment and a J gene segment was required. Rearrangements were classified as productive when the CDR3 lacked stop codons and remained in frame with V and J, and all other rearrangements were classified as non-productive. CDR3 was defined by IMGT convention, running from the second conserved V-encoded cysteine to the conserved J-encoded phenylalanine. In an earlier analysis of more than 550 of the donors, sequences lacking an unambiguous match to a single V gene segment were excluded. In an earlier analysis of several hundred of the donors, a V segment was called functional when productive rearrangements were above 56.7%, and segregating when the standard deviation between donors exceeded 5%. A statistical classification framework was built for diagnosing cytomegalovirus status from the catalog of TCR beta chain sequences. In a later analysis, V and J genes were assigned by comparing TCR nucleotide sequences against IMGT/GENE-DB human TR gene sequences. A later analysis assigned CDR3 sequences and most-parsimonious VDJ recombination scenarios with the TCRdist pipeline. In a later analysis, every TCR beta chain was defined by the combination of its CDR3 amino acid sequence and its V-gene family, and reads without a unique V-gene family were dropped. As a way to deal with suspected cross-contamination and a sequencing artifact, a later analysis dropped more than 500 nucleotide sequences that were highly shared and had low generation probability. A later analysis calculated a clonal expansion index for each public chain from normalized within-repertoire ranks of inferred template counts. In a later analysis, generation probabilities were computed using a VDJ recombination model fitted to out-of-frame rearrangements, and the results were checked against IGoR. A later analysis scored TCR-TCR, TCR-HLA and TCR-CMV co-occurrence with hypergeometric tests, applying a repertoire-size bias correction to TCR pairs. A later analysis estimated false discovery rates by permuting HLA or CMV assignments 20 times. In a later analysis, co-occurring TCRs were grouped using DBSCAN, and TCRdist sequence similarity was added for clustering within HLA-allele-positive subsets. Repertoires with fewer than 30,000 or more than 120,000 public chains were left out of co-occurrence clustering, as were about 5 repertoires with anomalous nucleotide sharing. Entries here come from immuneACCESS through TCRdb and include only in-frame sequences with V and J called. Some clones fail to appear in such tables; in the studies checked, an unresolved V gene covers under half of the shortfall, and the cause of the remainder is unknown. V, J and clone size were drawn from that table, and D and trimming were deduced from the DNA. The sample table records under 200,000 clones; roughly 85% of these occur just once. The top ten constitute approximately 1.5% of the sample.

In total, 666 healthy bone marrow donors made up the cohort. At the time of sampling, every cohort member was nominally healthy, though immune exposures that went unrecorded were likely present. The donor was CMV seronegative and belonged to the group of around 400 seronegative cohort members. A peripheral blood sample was collected from each donor, and TCR beta sequencing was performed on peripheral blood mononuclear cells. Genomic DNA was extracted from the blood cell samples with the Qiagen DNeasy Blood Extraction Kit. Remarks on this clone: What this receptor recognizes is not known. One base away there is no much larger clone; base qualities are not given.

The sequence was obtained from a male donor in good health and CMV-seronegative. The sample taken for sequencing was PBMCs.

The nucleotide sequence reads TGCGCCAGCAGCACCAAGCAGGGTGGAGGGGAGACCCAGTACTTC. This gives the protein CASSTKQGGGETQYF. Recombination linked TRBV5-1 to TRBJ2-5, with TRBD2 tentatively as D gene (6 bases match). V is pared back by 4 bases and J by 5 bases, with 18 bases lying between the germline termini. The CDR3, cysteine through phenylalanine, is 15 amino acids long. Only the CDR3 part of the read is kept: 45 bases, read in frame from the first base. CDR1 SGHRS and CDR2 YFSETQ are derived from the germline V gene.